Included here is one T cell receptor (beta chain) sequence, with context. The repertoire was sequenced with immunoSEQ multiplex PCR; TCRdb's copy has only in-frame clones and lacks some. The sample yields a few hundred thousand clones, roughly nine tenths seen once. Germline V lookup: CDR1 SGHRS, CDR2 YFSETQ. The CDR3 covers 15 residues. V shed 4 bases and J 4 bases; nucleotides not matched to a gene: 6. The data were obtained in a study of blood T cell repertoires in COVID-19. In the study overall: Spain, Italy and the United States supplied samples that represented acute and convalescent COVID-19. PBMCs, B-cell-depleted T cells, or T cells were the source of the cDNA or gDNA that made up the material.

The gene calls are TRBV5-1 and TRBJ2-1; 9 bases align to TRBD1. The receptor comes from a woman aged 45-59 years with acute or convalescent COVID-19. Material for sequencing was peripheral blood. The CDR3 nucleotides read TGCGCCAGCAGCCAACTGGGACAGGGATACAATGAGCAGTTCTTC. Protein sequence: CASSQLGQGYNEQFF.